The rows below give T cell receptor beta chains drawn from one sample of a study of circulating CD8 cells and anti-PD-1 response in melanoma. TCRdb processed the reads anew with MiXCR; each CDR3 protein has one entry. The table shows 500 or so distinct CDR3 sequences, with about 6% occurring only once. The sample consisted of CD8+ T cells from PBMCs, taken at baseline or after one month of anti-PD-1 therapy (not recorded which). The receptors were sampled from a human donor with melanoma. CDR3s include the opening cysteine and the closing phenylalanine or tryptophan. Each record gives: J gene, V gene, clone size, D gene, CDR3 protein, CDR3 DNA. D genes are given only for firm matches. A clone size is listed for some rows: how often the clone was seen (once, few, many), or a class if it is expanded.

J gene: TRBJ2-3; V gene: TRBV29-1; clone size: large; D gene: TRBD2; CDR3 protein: CSVDTKLTSGIKGTDTQYF; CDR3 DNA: TGCAGCGTTGATACGAAGTTGACTAGCGGGATTAAGGGCACAGATACGCAGTATTTT
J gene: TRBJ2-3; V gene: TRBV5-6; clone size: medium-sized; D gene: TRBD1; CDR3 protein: CASSLAPTGRSTDTQYF; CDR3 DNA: TGTGCCAGCAGCTTGGCCCCGACAGGGAGAAGCACAGATACGCAGTATTTT
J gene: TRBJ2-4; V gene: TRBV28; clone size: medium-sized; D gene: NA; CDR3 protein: CASSLLQGDKNIQYF; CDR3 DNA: TGTGCCAGCAGTTTATTACAGGGAGACAAAAACATTCAGTACTTC
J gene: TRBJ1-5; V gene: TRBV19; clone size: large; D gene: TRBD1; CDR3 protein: CASDYWGTGAGQPQHF; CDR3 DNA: TGTGCCAGCGACTACTGGGGGACAGGGGCAGGGCAGCCCCAGCATTTT
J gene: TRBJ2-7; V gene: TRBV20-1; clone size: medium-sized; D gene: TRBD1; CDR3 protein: CSGRGTGKSSYEQYF; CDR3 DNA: TGCAGTGGTCGTGGGACAGGGAAGAGCTCCTACGAGCAGTACTTC
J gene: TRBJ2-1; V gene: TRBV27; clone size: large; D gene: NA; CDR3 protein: CASSLLPGDTAEQFF; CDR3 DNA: TGTGCCAGCAGTTTACTTCCAGGGGATACCGCTGAGCAGTTCTTC
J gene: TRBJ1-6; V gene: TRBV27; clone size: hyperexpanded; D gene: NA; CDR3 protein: CASTVAGPDSPLHF; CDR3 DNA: TGTGCCAGCACCGTGGCGGGGCCAGACTCACCCCTCCACTTT
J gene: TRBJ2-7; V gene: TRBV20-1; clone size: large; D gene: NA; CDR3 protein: CSAPEGTFYEQYF; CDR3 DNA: TGCAGTGCTCCGGAGGGGACCTTCTACGAGCAGTACTTC
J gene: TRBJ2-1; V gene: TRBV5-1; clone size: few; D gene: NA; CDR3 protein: CASSLHDQWQGMTYEQFF; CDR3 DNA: TGCGCCAGCAGCTTGCATGACCAGTGGCAGGGGATGACATATGAGCAGTTCTTC
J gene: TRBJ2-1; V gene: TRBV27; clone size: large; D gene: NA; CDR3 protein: CASSPLAAGNEQFF; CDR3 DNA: TGTGCCAGCAGCCCATTAGCGGCCGGCAATGAGCAGTTCTTC
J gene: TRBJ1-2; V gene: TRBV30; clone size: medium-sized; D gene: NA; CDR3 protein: CAWVDLRWTYGYTF; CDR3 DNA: TGTGCCTGGGTTGACCTACGTTGGACCTATGGCTACACCTTC
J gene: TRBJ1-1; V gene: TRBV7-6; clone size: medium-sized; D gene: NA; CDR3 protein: CASSPKTGNTEAFF; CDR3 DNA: TGTGCCAGCAGCCCCAAGACCGGGAACACTGAAGCTTTCTTT
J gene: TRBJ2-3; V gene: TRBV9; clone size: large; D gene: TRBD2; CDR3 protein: CASSPLTSGGADTQYF; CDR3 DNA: TGTGCCAGCAGCCCCCTCACTAGCGGGGGGGCAGATACGCAGTATTTT
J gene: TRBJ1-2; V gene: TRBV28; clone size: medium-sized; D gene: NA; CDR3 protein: CASSLQELYGYTF; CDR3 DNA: TGTGCCAGCAGTTTACAGGAACTCTATGGCTACACCTTC
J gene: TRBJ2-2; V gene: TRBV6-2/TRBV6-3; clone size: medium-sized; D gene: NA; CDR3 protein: CASSYRRGLNTGELFF; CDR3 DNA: TGTGCCAGCAGTTATCGCAGGGGTCTGAACACCGGGGAGCTGTTTTTT
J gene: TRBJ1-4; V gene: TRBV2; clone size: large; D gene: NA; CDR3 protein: CASSEALLLNEKLFF; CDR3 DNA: TGTGCCAGCAGTGAAGCGCTTCTGCTTAATGAAAAACTGTTTTTT
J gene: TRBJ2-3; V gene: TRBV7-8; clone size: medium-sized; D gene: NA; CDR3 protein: CASSLFGGAAGLSTQYF; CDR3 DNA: TGTGCCAGCAGCTTATTTGGGGGAGCCGCGGGTTTGTCTACGCAGTATTTT
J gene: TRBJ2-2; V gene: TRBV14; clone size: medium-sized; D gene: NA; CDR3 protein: CASSQFSGSPKGPGELFF; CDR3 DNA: TGTGCCAGCAGCCAATTTTCAGGGTCTCCCAAAGGACCCGGGGAGCTGTTTTTT
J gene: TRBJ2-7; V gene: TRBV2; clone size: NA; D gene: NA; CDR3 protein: CASGRDTLTNEQYF; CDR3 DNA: TGTGCCAGCGGGCGGGACACCCTGACCAACGAGCAGTACTTC
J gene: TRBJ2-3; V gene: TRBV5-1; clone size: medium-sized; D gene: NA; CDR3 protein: CASSPGDESWMGDTQYF; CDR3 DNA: TGCGCCAGCAGCCCGGGCGACGAAAGCTGGATGGGAGATACGCAGTATTTT
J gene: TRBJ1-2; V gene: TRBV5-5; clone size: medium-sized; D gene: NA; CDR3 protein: CASSLEATAHGGYGYTF; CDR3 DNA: TGTGCCAGCAGCTTGGAGGCGACAGCCCACGGGGGCTATGGCTACACCTTC
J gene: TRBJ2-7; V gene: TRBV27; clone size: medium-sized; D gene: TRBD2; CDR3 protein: CASSIAGGGDYEQYF; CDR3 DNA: TGTGCCAGCAGCATAGCGGGAGGAGGGGACTACGAGCAGTACTTC
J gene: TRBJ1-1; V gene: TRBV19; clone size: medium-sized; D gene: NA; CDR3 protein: CASSIGTRLNTEAFF; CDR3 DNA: TGTGCCAGTAGTATCGGGACCCGTCTGAACACTGAAGCTTTCTTT
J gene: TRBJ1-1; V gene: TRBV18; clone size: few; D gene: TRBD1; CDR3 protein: CASSPKAGGFTEAFF; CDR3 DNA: TGTGCCAGCTCACCAAAGGCAGGGGGCTTCACTGAAGCTTTCTTT
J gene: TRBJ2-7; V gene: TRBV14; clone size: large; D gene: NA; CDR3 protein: CASSPANYEQYF; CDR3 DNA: TGTGCCAGCAGCCCGGCGAACTACGAGCAGTACTTC
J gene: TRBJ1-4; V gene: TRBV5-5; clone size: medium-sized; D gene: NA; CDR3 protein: CASSSPGTSNEKLFF; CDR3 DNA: TGTGCCAGCAGCTCCCCCGGGACGTCTAATGAAAAACTGTTTTTT
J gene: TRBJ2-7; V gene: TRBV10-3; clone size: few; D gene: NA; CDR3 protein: CAISEPLRGSYEQYF; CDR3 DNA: TGTGCCATCAGTGAGCCGCTTCGGGGCTCCTACGAGCAGTACTTC
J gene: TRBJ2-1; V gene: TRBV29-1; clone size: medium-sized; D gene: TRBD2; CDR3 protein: CSVDFSGSGNEQFF; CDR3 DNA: TGCAGCGTTGATTTTAGCGGGAGTGGAAATGAGCAGTTCTTC
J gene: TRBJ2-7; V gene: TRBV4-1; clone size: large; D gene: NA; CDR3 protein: CASSTEWSYEQYF; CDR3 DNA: TGCGCCAGCAGCACAGAGTGGTCCTACGAGCAGTACTTC
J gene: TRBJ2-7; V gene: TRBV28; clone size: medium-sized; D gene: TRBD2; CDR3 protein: CASRKAGGPDYEQYF; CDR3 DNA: TGTGCCAGCCGAAAAGCGGGAGGGCCGGATTACGAGCAGTACTTC
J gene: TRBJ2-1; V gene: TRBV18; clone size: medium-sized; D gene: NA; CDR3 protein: CASAPTGYYNEQFF; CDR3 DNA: TGTGCCAGCGCACCAACGGGGTACTACAATGAGCAGTTCTTC
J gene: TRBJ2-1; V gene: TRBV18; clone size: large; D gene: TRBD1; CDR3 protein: CASSRTGYYNEQFF; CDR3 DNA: TGTGCCAGCTCACGGACAGGGTATTACAATGAGCAGTTCTTC
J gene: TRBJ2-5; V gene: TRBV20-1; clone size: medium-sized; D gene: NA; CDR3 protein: CSASENRAQETQYF; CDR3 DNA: TGCAGTGCTAGTGAAAACAGGGCCCAAGAGACCCAGTACTTC
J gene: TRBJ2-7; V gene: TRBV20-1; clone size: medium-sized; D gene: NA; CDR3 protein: CSARGNLGATSSYEQYF; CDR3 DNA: TGCAGTGCTAGAGGTAACCTCGGTGCGACGAGCTCCTACGAGCAGTACTTC
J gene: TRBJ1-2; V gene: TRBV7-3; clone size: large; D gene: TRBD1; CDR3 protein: CASSLGTGDGYTF; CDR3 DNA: TGTGCCAGCAGCTTAGGGACAGGGGATGGCTACACCTTC
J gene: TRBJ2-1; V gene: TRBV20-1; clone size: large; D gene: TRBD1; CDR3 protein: CSARSLDRDNEQFF; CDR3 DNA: TGCAGTGCTAGATCCCTAGACAGGGACAATGAGCAGTTCTTC
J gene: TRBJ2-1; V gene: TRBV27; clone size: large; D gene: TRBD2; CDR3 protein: CASSMGLAGPYNEQFF; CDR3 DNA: TGTGCCAGCAGTATGGGACTAGCGGGCCCGTACAATGAGCAGTTCTTC
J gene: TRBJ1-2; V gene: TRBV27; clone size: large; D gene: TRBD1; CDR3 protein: CASSLSGQSADFYGYTF; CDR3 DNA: TGTGCCAGCAGTTTATCGGGACAGTCGGCTGACTTTTATGGCTACACCTTC
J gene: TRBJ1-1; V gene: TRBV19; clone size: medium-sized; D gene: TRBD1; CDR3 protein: CASSMWAGGNTEAFF; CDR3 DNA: TGTGCCAGTAGTATGTGGGCAGGGGGGAACACTGAAGCTTTCTTT
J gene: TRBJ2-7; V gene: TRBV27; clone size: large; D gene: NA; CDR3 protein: CASSLSNGAAYEQYF; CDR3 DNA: TGTGCCAGCAGTTTATCGAACGGAGCTGCCTACGAGCAGTACTTC
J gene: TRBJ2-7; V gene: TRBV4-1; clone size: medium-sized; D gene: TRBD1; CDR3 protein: CASSPGQDYEQYF; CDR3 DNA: TGCGCCAGCAGCCCCGGACAGGACTACGAGCAGTACTTC
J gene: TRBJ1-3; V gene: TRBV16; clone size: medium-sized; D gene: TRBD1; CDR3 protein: CASSPTGVTSGNTIYF; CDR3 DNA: TGTGCCAGCAGCCCGACAGGGGTCACCTCTGGAAACACCATATATTTT
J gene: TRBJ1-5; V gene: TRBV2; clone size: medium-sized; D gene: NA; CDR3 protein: CASSHAEHSNQPQHF; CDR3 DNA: TGTGCCAGCAGTCATGCGGAGCATAGCAATCAGCCCCAGCATTTT
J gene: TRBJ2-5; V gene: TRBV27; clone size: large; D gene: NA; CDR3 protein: CASSLGQMSQETQYF; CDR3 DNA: TGTGCCAGCAGTTTGGGACAAATGTCCCAAGAGACCCAGTACTTC
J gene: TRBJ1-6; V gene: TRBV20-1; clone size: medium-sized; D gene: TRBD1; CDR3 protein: CSAPTGQFESPLHF; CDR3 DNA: TGCAGTGCTCCCACGGGACAGTTCGAATCACCCCTCCACTTT
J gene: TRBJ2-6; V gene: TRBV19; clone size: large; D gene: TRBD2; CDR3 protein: CASGPRTGWLAGGISGANVLTF; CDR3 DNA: TGTGCCAGTGGGCCTCGGACAGGGTGGCTAGCGGGAGGAATTTCTGGGGCCAACGTCCTGACTTTC
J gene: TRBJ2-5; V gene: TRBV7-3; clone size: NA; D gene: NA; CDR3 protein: CASSPQGSETQYF; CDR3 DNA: TGTGCCAGCAGCCCCCAGGGCTCGGAGACCCAGTACTTC
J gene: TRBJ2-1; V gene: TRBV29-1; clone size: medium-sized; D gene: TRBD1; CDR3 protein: CSAGTASYNEQFF; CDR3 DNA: TGCAGCGCCGGGACAGCGTCCTACAATGAGCAGTTCTTC
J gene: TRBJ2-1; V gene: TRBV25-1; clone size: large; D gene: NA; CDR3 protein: CASSESLPETGNQEQFF; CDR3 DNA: TGTGCCAGCAGTGAATCCCTCCCGGAGACTGGAAATCAGGAGCAGTTCTTC
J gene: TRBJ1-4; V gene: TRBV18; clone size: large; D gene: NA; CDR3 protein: CASSPLGLEDEKLFF; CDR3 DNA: TGTGCCAGCTCACCATTGGGGTTAGAAGATGAAAAACTGTTTTTT
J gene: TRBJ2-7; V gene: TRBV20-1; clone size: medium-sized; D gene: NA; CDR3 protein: CSASGGNSYEQYF; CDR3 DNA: TGCAGTGCTAGTGGGGGGAACTCCTACGAGCAGTACTTC